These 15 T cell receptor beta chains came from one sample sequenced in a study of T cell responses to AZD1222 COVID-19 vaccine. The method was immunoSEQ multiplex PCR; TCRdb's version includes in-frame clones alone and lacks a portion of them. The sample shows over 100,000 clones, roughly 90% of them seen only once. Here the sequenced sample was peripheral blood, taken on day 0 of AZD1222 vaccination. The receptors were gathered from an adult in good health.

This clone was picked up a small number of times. The chain's CDR3 is CASSSNYVRGVSGDQPQHF. CDR3 DNA sequence: TGTGCCAGCAGTTCAAACTATGTCCGGGGCGTCTCGGGCGATCAGCCCCAGCATTTT. J is TRBJ1-5 and V is TRBV27; possibly TRBD1 for D (5 bases). The V gene lost 4 bases and the J gene lost 5 bases, with 27 bases spanning the gap. The CDR3 loop spans 19 amino acids. The V gene's germline CDR1 is MNHEY and CDR2 SMNVEV (reference sequence).

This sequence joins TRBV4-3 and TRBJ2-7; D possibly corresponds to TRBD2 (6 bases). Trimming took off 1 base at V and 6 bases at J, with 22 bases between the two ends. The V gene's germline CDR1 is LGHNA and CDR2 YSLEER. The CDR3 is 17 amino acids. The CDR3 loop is CASSQAPRTYGGGEQYF. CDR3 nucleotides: TGCGCCAGCAGCCAAGCGCCTAGGACGTACGGGGGAGGCGAGCAGTACTTC.

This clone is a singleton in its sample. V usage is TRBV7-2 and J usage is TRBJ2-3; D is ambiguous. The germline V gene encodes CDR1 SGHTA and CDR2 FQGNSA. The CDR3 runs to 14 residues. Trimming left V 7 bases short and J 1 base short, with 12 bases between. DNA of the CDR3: TGTGCCAGCACTTTAAGGGTGGGCACAGATACGCAGTATTTT. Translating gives CASTLRVGTDTQYF.

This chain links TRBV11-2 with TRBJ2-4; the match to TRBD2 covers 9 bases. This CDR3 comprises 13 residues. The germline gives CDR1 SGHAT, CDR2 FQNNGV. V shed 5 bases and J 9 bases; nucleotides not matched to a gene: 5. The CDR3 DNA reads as TGTGCCAGCAGCCAGGGACTAGCAGGCATTCAGTACTTC. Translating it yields CASSQGLAGIQYF.

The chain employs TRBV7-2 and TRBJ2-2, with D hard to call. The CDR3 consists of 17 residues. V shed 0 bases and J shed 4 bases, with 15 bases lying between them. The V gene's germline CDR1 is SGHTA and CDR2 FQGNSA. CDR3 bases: TGTGCCAGCAGCTTAGCCCTCCCTTGGGATTTCACCGGGGAGCTGTTTTTT. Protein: CASSLALPWDFTGELFF.

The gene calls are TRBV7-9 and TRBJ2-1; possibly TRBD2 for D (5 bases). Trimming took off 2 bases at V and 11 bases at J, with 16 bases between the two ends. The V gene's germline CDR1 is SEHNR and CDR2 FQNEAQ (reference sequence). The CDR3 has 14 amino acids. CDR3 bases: TGTGCCAGCAGCTTACCCCTCGCGGGTTCGAAGCAGTTCTTC. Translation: CASSLPLAGSKQFF.

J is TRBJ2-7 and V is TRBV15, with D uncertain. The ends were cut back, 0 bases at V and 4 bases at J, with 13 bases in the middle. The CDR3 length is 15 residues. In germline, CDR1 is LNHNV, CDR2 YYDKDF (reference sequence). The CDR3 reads CATSRDQPSEYEQYF. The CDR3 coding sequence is TGTGCCACCAGCAGAGATCAACCGTCGGAATACGAGCAGTACTTC.

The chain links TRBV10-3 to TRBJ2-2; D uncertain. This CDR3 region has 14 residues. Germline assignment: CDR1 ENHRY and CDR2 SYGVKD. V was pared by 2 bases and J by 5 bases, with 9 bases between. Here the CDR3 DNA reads TGTGCCATCAGTGAGATCTTTGTTACCGGGGAGCTGTTTTTT. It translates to CAISEIFVTGELFF.

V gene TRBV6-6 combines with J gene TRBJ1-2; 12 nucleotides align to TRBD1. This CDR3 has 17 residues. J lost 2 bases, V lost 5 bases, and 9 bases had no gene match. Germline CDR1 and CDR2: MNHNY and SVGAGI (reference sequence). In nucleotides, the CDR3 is TGTGCCAGCAGTCCTAGTCCCGGGACAGGGGGCAACTATGGCTACACCTTC. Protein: CASSPSPGTGGNYGYTF.

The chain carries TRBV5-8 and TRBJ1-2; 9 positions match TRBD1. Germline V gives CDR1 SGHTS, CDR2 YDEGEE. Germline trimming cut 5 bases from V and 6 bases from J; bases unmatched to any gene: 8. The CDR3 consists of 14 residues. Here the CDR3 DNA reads TGTGCCAGCAGTCTATCCTGGACAGGGGATGGCTACACCTTC. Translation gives CASSLSWTGDGYTF. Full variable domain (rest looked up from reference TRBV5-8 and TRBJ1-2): EAGVTQSPTHLIKTRGQQATLRCSPISGHTSVYWYQQALGLGLQFLLWYDEGEERNRGNFPPRFSGRQFPNYSSELNVNALELEDSALYLCASSLSWTGDGYTFGSGTRLTVV.

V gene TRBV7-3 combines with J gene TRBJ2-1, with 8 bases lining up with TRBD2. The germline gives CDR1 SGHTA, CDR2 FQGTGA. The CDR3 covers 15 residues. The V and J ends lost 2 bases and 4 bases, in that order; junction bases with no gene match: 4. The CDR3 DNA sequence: TGTGCCAGCAGCTTAGGTAGCGGGGTTTACAATGAGCAGTTCTTC. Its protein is CASSLGSGVYNEQFF. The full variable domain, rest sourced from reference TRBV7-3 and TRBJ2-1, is GAGVSQTPSNKVTEKGKYVELRCDPISGHTALYWYRQSLGQGPEFLIYFQGTGAADDSGLPNDRFFAVRPEGSVSTLKIQRTERGDSAVYLCASSLGSGVYNEQFFGPGTRLTVL.

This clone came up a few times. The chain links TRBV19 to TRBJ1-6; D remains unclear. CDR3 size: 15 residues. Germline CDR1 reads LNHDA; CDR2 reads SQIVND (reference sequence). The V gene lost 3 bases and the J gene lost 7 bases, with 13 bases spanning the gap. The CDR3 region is CASSIRQSMNSPLHF. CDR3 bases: TGTGCCAGTAGTATTCGGCAGTCTATGAATTCACCCCTCCACTTT.

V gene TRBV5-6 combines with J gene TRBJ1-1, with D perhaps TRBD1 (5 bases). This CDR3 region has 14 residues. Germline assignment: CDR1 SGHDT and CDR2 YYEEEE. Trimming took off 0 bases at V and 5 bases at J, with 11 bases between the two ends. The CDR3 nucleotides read TGTGCCAGCAGCTTGGGTCAGGGCCGAACTGAAGCTTTCTTT. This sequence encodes CASSLGQGRTEAFF. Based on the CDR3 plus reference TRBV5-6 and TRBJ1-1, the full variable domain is DAGVTQSPTHLIKTRGQQVTLRCSPKSGHDTVSWYQQALGQGPQFIFQYYEEEERQRGNFPDRFSGHQFPNYSSELNVNALLLGDSALYLCASSLGQGRTEAFFGQGTRLTVV.

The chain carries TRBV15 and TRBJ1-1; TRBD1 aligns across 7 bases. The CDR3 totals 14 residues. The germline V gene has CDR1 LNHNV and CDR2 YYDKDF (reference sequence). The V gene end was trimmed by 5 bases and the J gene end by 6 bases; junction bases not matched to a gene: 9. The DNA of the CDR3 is TGTGCCACCAGCCCGGACAGGAAGGTCGCTGAAGCTTTCTTT. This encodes CATSPDRKVAEAFF. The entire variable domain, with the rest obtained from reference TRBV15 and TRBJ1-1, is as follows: DAMVIQNPRYQVTQFGKPVTLSCSQTLNHNVMYWYQQKSSQAPKLLFHYYDKDFNNEADTPDNFQSRRPNTSFCFLDIRSPGLGDTAMYLCATSPDRKVAEAFFGQGTRLTVV.

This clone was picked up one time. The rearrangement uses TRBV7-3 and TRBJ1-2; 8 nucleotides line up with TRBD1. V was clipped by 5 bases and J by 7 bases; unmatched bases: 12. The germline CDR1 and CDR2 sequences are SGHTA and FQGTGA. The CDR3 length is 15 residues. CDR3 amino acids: CASSATGARTFGYTF. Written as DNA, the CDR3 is TGTGCCAGCAGCGCGACAGGGGCGCGGACTTTTGGCTACACCTTC.